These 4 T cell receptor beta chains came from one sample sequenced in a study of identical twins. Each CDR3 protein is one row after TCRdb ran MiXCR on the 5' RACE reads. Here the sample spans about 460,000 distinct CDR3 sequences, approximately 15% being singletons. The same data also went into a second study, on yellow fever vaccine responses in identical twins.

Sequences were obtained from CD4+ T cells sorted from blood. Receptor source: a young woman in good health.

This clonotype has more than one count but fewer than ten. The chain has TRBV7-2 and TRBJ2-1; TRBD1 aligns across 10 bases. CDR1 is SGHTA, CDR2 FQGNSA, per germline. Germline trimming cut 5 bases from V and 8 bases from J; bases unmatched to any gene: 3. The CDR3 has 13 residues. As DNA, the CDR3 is TGTGCCAGCAGCGGACAGGGGGGCGATGAGCAGTTCTTC. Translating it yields CASSGQGGDEQFF.

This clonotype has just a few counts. The CDR3 sequence: CASSLVNREQYF. The CDR3 DNA follows: TGTGCCAGCAGCTTGGTTAATCGCGAGCAGTACTTC. The gene calls are TRBV5-5 and TRBJ2-7; D not certain. CDR3 length: 12 residues. The V end was cut by 0 bases, the J end by 6 bases, with 7 bases between. Per the germline V gene, CDR1 is SGHKS and CDR2 is YYEKEE (reference sequence).

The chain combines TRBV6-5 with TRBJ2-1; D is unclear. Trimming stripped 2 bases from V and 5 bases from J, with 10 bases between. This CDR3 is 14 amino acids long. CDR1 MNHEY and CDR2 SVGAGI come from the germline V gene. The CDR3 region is CASSYSRVNNEQFF. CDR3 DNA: TGTGCCAGCAGTTACAGTCGGGTCAACAATGAGCAGTTCTTC.

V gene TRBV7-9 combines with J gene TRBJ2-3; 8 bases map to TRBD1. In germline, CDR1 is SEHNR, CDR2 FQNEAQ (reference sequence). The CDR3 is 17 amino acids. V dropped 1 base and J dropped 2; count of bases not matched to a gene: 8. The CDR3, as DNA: TGTGCCAGCAGCTTAGGGTTCACAGGGGGTATCACAGATACGCAGTATTTT. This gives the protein CASSLGFTGGITDTQYF.